This T cell receptor (beta chain) originates from a study of T-cell memory formation after mild COVID-19. In the study overall: Largely donor-specific TCR clusters were found.

This CDR3 has 13 amino acids. V lost 1 base and J lost 3, with 7 bases in between. Germline V gene lookup returns CDR1 SGHNT and CDR2 YYREEE (reference sequence). Regarding the study as a whole: Clones contracting day 15 to 85 were balanced CD4/CD8; later expanders leaned CD4+. Those CD4+ clones that contracted were mainly in CM and EM (CD8+ ones in EMRA). Memory cells collected pre-infection included some clones that later responded, suggesting cross-reactive memory joined.

With respect to this clonotype: The antigen is undetermined.

Each CDR3 protein is one row after TCRdb ran MiXCR on the 5' RACE reads. The table lists about 290,000 distinct CDR3 sequences, roughly 15% of them singletons, with 22% in the top ten. The rearrangement joins TRBV5-4 to TRBJ2-5; D gene unclear. Material for sequencing was PBMCs or a T cell subset sorted from them (not recorded which). The sequence came from a young man who had mild COVID-19 (a few samples of this study predate the infection). Cell type and time point are not known. The CDR3: CASSLMQKETQYF. In nucleotides, the CDR3 is TGTGCCAGCAGCTTGATGCAGAAAGAGACCCAGTACTTC.